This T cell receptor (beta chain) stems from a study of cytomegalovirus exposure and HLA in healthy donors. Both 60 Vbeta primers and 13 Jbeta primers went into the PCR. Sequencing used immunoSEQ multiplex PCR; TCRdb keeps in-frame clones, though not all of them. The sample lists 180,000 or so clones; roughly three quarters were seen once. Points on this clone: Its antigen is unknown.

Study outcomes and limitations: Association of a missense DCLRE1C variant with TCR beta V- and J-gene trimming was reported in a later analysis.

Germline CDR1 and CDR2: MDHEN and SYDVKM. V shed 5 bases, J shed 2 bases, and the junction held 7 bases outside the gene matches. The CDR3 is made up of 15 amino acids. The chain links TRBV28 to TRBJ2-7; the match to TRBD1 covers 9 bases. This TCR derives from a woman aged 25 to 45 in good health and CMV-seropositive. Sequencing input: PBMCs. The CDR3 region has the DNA TGTGCCAGCAGTCGTTCCGGGACAGGGACCTACGAGCAGTACTTC. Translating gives CASSRSGTGTYEQYF. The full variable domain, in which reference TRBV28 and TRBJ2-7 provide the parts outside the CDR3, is DVKVTQSSRYLVKRTGEKVFLECVQDMDHENMFWYRQDPGLGLRLIYFSYDVKMKEKGDIPEGYSVSREKKERFSLILESASTNQTSMYLCASSRSGTGTYEQYFGPGTRLTVT.